This T cell receptor (beta chain) appears in the sequencing data of a study of T cell changes during pregnancy in multiple sclerosis. Data came from immunoSEQ multiplex PCR; TCRdb stores just in-frame clones and leaves some out. The data show approximately 41,000 clones, with 90% to 95% seen just once and approximately 8.7% held by the top ten. Germline V CDR1 and CDR2: MNHEY, SVGAGI. The CDR3 totals 13 residues. V gave up 5 bases and J gave up 6 bases; unmatched junction bases: 1. Sample: CD8+ T cells from peripheral blood mononuclear cells, taken in the third trimester of pregnancy. The TCR originated in a female donor with multiple sclerosis, enrolled in a pregnancy study. This chain uses TRBV6-5 with TRBJ2-1; TRBD2 agrees at 10 bases. The chain's CDR3 is CASSPSGGNEQFF. CDR3 nucleotides: TGTGCCAGCAGTCCTAGCGGGGGCAATGAGCAGTTCTTC.